This TCR beta chain is from a study of PD-L1 blockade in urothelial cancer. TCRdb keeps only in-frame clones here, not all; method: immunoSEQ multiplex PCR. This repertoire shows over 45,000 clones, 86% found once; its top ten account for less than 3.5%. This CDR3 region has 17 residues. Germline CDR1 LNHDA, CDR2 SQIVND (reference sequence). The ends were cut back, 6 bases at V and 5 bases at J, with 25 bases in the middle. The genes are TRBV19 and TRBJ1-2, with a tentative D call TRBD1 (5 bases). The sequenced sample was PBMCs, obtained around atezolizumab (anti-PD-L1) treatment. The sequence came from a man over 45 with urothelial cancer. CDR3 sequence reads: CASRAAGARTRRYGYTF. In DNA form, the CDR3 reads TGTGCCAGTAGGGCCGCCGGAGCTCGGACAAGACGTTATGGCTACACCTTC.